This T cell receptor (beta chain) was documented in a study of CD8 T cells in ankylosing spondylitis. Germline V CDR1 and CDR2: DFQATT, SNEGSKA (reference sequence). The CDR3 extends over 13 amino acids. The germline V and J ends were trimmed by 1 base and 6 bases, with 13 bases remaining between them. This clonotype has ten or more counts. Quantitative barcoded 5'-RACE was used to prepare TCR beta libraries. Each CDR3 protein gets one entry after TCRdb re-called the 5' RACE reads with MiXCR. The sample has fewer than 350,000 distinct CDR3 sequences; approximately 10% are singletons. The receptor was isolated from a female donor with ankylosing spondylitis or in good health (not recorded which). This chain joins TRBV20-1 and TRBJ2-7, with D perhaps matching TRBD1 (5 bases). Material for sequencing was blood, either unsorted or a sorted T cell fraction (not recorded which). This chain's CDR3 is CSARGSGHPEQYF. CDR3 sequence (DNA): TGCAGTGCTAGAGGCTCAGGGCACCCCGAGCAGTACTTC.